These 13 T cell receptor beta chains came from one sample sequenced in a study of T-cell memory formation after mild COVID-19. TCRdb processed the 5' RACE reads anew with MiXCR; each CDR3 protein has one entry. The profile shows 300,000 to 400,000 distinct CDR3 sequences, approximately 27% of them singletons. Sequenced input: PBMCs or a T cell subset sorted from them (not recorded which). Receptor source: an adult woman who had mild COVID-19 (a few samples of this study predate the infection). Cell type and time point are not known.

The chain couples TRBV3-1 to TRBJ1-6, with a weak D call TRBD1 (6 bases). Germline lookup yields CDR1 LGHDT and CDR2 YNNKEL (reference sequence). The CDR3 consists of 14 residues. Trimming cost V 4 bases and J 6 bases, with 10 bases left between them. The chain's CDR3 is CASSPGQPNSPLHF. CDR3 DNA: TGTGCCAGCAGCCCGGGACAACCTAATTCACCCCTCCACTTT.

V gene TRBV19 combines with J gene TRBJ1-5, with 8 positions matching TRBD1. V gave up 3 bases and J gave up 7 bases; unmatched junction bases: 11. CDR3 length equals 16 residues. The germline V gene encodes CDR1 LNHDA and CDR2 SQIVND (reference sequence). The chain's CDR3 is CASSIHGTGAGQPQHF. The DNA of the CDR3 is TGTGCCAGTAGTATTCACGGGACAGGTGCGGGGCAGCCCCAGCATTTT.

CDR3 amino acids: CASSWQGTSQPQHF. The CDR3 DNA reads as TGTGCCAGCAGTTGGCAGGGGACATCTCAGCCCCAGCATTTT. The gene calls are TRBV6-2 or TRBV6-3 and TRBJ1-5; a weak D match, TRBD1 (6 bases). V was shortened by 4 bases and J by 6 bases, with 13 bases between the two germline ends. CDR3 length: 14 amino acids. CDR1 is MNHEY, CDR2 SVGEGT, per germline.

This clonotype was detected only a few times. The DNA for the CDR3 is TGTGCCAGTAGTCCCCGGGGAGGGGTATCAAATCAGCCCCAGCATTTT. Encoded protein: CASSPRGGVSNQPQHF. The J gene is TRBJ1-5, the V gene TRBV19; TRBD1 might be the D (5 bases). Trimming shortened V by 5 bases and J by 4 bases, and 18 bases separated the two germline ends. CDR1 is LNHDA, CDR2 SQIVND, per germline (reference sequence). This CDR3 comprises 16 residues. Supplemented by reference TRBV19 and TRBJ1-5, the full variable domain reads DGGITQSPKYLFRKEGQNVTLSCEQNLNHDAMYWYRQDPGQGLRLIYYSQIVNDFQKGDIAEGYSVSREKKESFPLTVTSAQKNPTAFYLCASSPRGGVSNQPQHFGDGTRLSIL.

The V gene is TRBV2, the J gene TRBJ2-1, with 8 bases that match TRBD2. The CDR3 sequence is 13 residues long. Germline trimming cut 3 bases from V and 6 bases from J; bases unmatched to any gene: 1. CDR1 and CDR2 (germline): SNHLY, FYNNEI. The CDR3 sequence is CASSDGGGNEQFF. CDR3 nucleotides: TGTGCCAGCAGTGACGGGGGGGGCAATGAGCAGTTCTTC.

This clonotype was counted a few times. The chain couples TRBV27 to TRBJ1-5, with TRBD1 matching over 10 bases. The CDR3 sequence is 14 residues long. In germline, CDR1 is MNHEY, CDR2 SMNVEV (reference sequence). With V trimmed by 3 bases and J by 6 bases, 2 bases remained unmatched. The CDR3 loop is CASSFGTGVQPQHF. CDR3 nucleotide sequence: TGTGCCAGCAGTTTCGGGACAGGGGTTCAGCCCCAGCATTTT.

Many counts were recorded for this clonotype. The chain couples TRBV6-1 to TRBJ2-1, with D possibly being TRBD2 (5 bases). This CDR3 spans 16 amino acids. The germline V and J ends were trimmed by 5 bases and 5 bases, with 19 bases remaining between them. Germline assignment: CDR1 MNHNS and CDR2 SASEGT. The CDR3 nucleotides read TGTGCCAGCAGTCTCGAACTTGGACTTCTTAACAATGAGCAGTTCTTC. It translates to CASSLELGLLNNEQFF.

The genes are TRBV18 and TRBJ2-7; the match to TRBD2 covers 8 bases. This CDR3 is 15 amino acids long. The V gene's germline CDR1 is KGHSH and CDR2 LQKENI. Germline trimming cut 6 bases from V and 0 bases from J; bases unmatched to any gene: 7. CDR3 DNA: TGTGCCAGCTCGTCAGGGAGCGGGAGCTCCTACGAGCAGTACTTC. Amino acid sequence: CASSSGSGSSYEQYF.

This clonotype was detected a few times. The CDR3: CASSYSPYTGELFF. As DNA, the CDR3 is TGTGCCAGCAGTTACTCTCCATACACCGGGGAGCTGTTTTTT. The chain combines TRBV6-5 with TRBJ2-2, with no clear D. V shed 0 bases and J shed 3 bases, with 5 bases lying between them. Looked up from germline, CDR1 is MNHEY and CDR2 is SVGAGI. The CDR3 sequence is 14 residues long.

The chain is built from TRBV20-1 and TRBJ2-5; TRBD2 matches 8 bases. With 2 bases clipped from V and 4 bases from J, the junction kept 6 bases outside the gene matches. Germline V gene sequence: CDR1 DFQATT, CDR2 SNEGSKA (reference sequence). The CDR3 runs 14 residues. CDR3 sequence: CSARPGRAGETQYF. In DNA, the CDR3 is TGCAGTGCTAGACCCGGGAGGGCCGGAGAGACCCAGTACTTC.

The rearrangement joins TRBV6-5 to TRBJ1-5; D gene unclear. V was trimmed by 5 bases and J by 7 bases, leaving 12 bases between them. Germline V lookup: CDR1 MNHEY, CDR2 SVGAGI. The CDR3 is 13 amino acids. CDR3 loop: CASSNLPGQPQHF. The CDR3 DNA sequence: TGTGCCAGCAGTAATCTTCCGGGACAGCCCCAGCATTTT.

The V call is TRBV24-1, the J call TRBJ2-1, with a tentative D call TRBD1 (6 bases). The CDR3 has 13 residues. The V and J ends lost 9 bases and 0 bases respectively, with 8 bases between them. Germline V gene lookup returns CDR1 KGHDR and CDR2 SFDVKD. The CDR3: CATQDSSYNEQFF. The CDR3 coding sequence is TGTGCCACCCAGGACAGCTCCTACAATGAGCAGTTCTTC.

This clonotype was seen a few times. For the CDR3, the DNA is TGTGCCAGCAGCTTAGCCAAAGTGTCTGAAGCTTTCTTT. It specifies CASSLAKVSEAFF. The chain recombines TRBV7-8 with TRBJ1-1; unclear D gene. Germline loops: CDR1 SGHVS, CDR2 FQNEAQ. The length of the CDR3 is 13 residues. V was shortened by 0 bases and J by 6 bases, with 8 bases between the two germline ends.